This T cell receptor beta chain was recorded in a study of blood T cell repertoires in COVID-19. Study in general: From T cells, B-cell-depleted T cells, or PBMCs came the material, which was cDNA or gDNA.

As processed by the authors: Reference gene primer amplification gave nucleated cell count estimates. The method was immunoSEQ multiplex PCR; TCRdb's version includes in-frame clones alone and lacks a portion of them. The DNA was the basis for D and trimming; V, J and clone size are from that table. The sample lists 200,000 to 250,000 clones, more than 80% seen once, with 2.2% in the top ten. This clone was recorded a few times. Germline assignment: CDR1 LGHNA and CDR2 YNFKEQ. The germline V and J ends were trimmed by 5 bases and 0 bases, with 23 bases remaining between them. The CDR3 covers 19 residues.

Sequencing was carried out using peripheral blood. The chain is built from TRBV4-2 and TRBJ2-1; D is possibly TRBD2 (6 bases). The receptor was isolated from a man younger than 40 who had recovered from COVID-19. Here the CDR3 DNA reads TGTGCCAGCAGCAGCTCCGCATCTGGGGGGAATAGCTCCTACAATGAGCAGTTCTTC. Protein: CASSSSASGGNSSYNEQFF.